A selection of T cell receptor beta chains follows, all from one sample in a study of early T cells in non-severe SARS-CoV-2 infection. In TCRdb, the 5' RACE reads were re-called with MiXCR into one record per CDR3 protein. The repertoire has roughly 60,000 distinct CDR3 sequences, around 12% of them found once; the top ten carry about 4.2%. Sequenced: whole blood. These receptors came from an adult who was a healthcare worker with PCR-confirmed SARS-CoV-2 infection or an uninfected control (not recorded which). Each CDR3 is given with its conserved first and last residue. Fields, in order: CDR3 protein, D gene, CDR3 length, J gene, V gene. A D gene is named only where the DNA matches it firmly.

CDR3: CASSLGGADTQYF
D: -
length: 13
J: TRBJ2-3
V: TRBV7-2

CDR3: CAARDSTDTQYF
D: -
length: 12
J: TRBJ2-3
V: TRBV6-5

CDR3: CASSQEPQVSGANVLTF
D: -
length: 17
J: TRBJ2-6
V: TRBV4-2

CDR3: CASSQEQKAFF
D: -
length: 11
J: TRBJ1-1
V: TRBV3-1

CDR3: CASSYGLEKLFF
D: -
length: 12
J: TRBJ1-4
V: TRBV6-2/TRBV6-3

CDR3: CSARDGGALTDTQYF
D: TRBD2
length: 15
J: TRBJ2-3
V: TRBV20-1

CDR3: CASRRGEADEQYF
D: -
length: 13
J: TRBJ2-7
V: TRBV10-3

CDR3: CASSPDAEQYF
D: -
length: 11
J: TRBJ2-7
V: TRBV7-9

CDR3: CAISEGGALGEQFF
D: -
length: 14
J: TRBJ2-1
V: TRBV10-3

CDR3: CASSPDHSTDTQYF
D: -
length: 14
J: TRBJ2-3
V: TRBV11-2

CDR3: CASSAQWTQPQHF
D: -
length: 13
J: TRBJ1-5
V: TRBV6-1

CDR3: CASSLNTNYGYTF
D: -
length: 13
J: TRBJ1-2
V: TRBV5-5

CDR3: CASSYGTGLGTEAFF
D: TRBD1
length: 15
J: TRBJ1-1
V: TRBV6-5

CDR3: CASSLFVGPSTDTQYF
D: -
length: 16
J: TRBJ2-3
V: TRBV5-6

CDR3: CAIGTNRETQYF
D: -
length: 12
J: TRBJ2-5
V: TRBV10-3

CDR3: CASSLEEWTPYEQYF
D: -
length: 15
J: TRBJ2-7
V: TRBV5-1

CDR3: CASSQAWGRADTQYF
D: -
length: 15
J: TRBJ2-3
V: TRBV3-1

CDR3: CSVAMRTGELFF
D: -
length: 12
J: TRBJ2-2
V: TRBV29-1

CDR3: CASSPDRNQPQHF
D: -
length: 13
J: TRBJ1-5
V: TRBV6-2/TRBV6-3

CDR3: CASSRLLSSYNEQFF
D: -
length: 15
J: TRBJ2-1
V: TRBV7-6

CDR3: CAQGGVLNSPLHF
D: TRBD1
length: 13
J: TRBJ1-6
V: TRBV2

CDR3: CASSEAGFNEKLFF
D: -
length: 14
J: TRBJ1-4
V: TRBV2

CDR3: CASSGDWASTDTQYF
D: -
length: 15
J: TRBJ2-3
V: TRBV5-1

CDR3: CASRTSGSTGELFF
D: TRBD2
length: 14
J: TRBJ2-2
V: TRBV2

CDR3: CASSLRRQLQETQYF
D: -
length: 15
J: TRBJ2-5
V: TRBV12-3/TRBV12-4

CDR3: CASSLARGLGEQFF
D: -
length: 14
J: TRBJ2-1
V: TRBV7-2

CDR3: CASSLGHLSYEQYF
D: -
length: 14
J: TRBJ2-7
V: TRBV5-1

CDR3: CASSLARTGYQPQHF
D: TRBD1
length: 15
J: TRBJ1-5
V: TRBV27

CDR3: CASSPGGLGDTQYF
D: -
length: 14
J: TRBJ2-3
V: TRBV18

CDR3: CASSLGVSGGQETQYF
D: TRBD2
length: 16
J: TRBJ2-5
V: TRBV7-2

CDR3: CASSRTLGTDTQYF
D: -
length: 14
J: TRBJ2-3
V: TRBV19

CDR3: CASTPGEEKLFF
D: -
length: 12
J: TRBJ1-4
V: TRBV25-1

CDR3: CSVEGTSGGTFF
D: -
length: 12
J: TRBJ1-1
V: TRBV29-1

CDR3: CASRSGNTIYF
D: -
length: 11
J: TRBJ1-3
V: TRBV4-1

CDR3: CASRGDSGTGGYTF
D: -
length: 14
J: TRBJ1-2
V: TRBV5-4

CDR3: CASSYDRGSSPLHF
D: TRBD1
length: 14
J: TRBJ1-6
V: TRBV6-5

CDR3: CASSSISYEQYF
D: -
length: 12
J: TRBJ2-7
V: TRBV6-6

CDR3: CASSSGTGVPDTQYF
D: TRBD1
length: 15
J: TRBJ2-3
V: TRBV28